The source of this T cell receptor beta chain is a study of beta chain features in type 1 diabetes. With V trimmed by 5 bases and J by 7 bases, 7 bases remained unmatched. The CDR3 is 15 residues long. Germline CDR1 MNHEY, CDR2 SVGAGI. This clone was observed a single time. The investigators reverse transcribed all of the isolated RNA, so they sequenced expressed TCRB transcripts. Assay used: immunoSEQ multiplex PCR; TCRdb lists only in-frame clones, some missing. This sample has roughly 42,000 clones, with about 50% found just once. Each donor gave one heparinised blood draw averaging around 120 mL. Sorted CD4+ subsets: naive, central memory, regulatory, stem cell-like memory (CD45RO/CCR7/CD25/CD127/CD95/CD27 panel).

The genes are TRBV6-5 and TRBJ2-7, with 14 bases aligning to TRBD2. The TCR comes from a woman in her twenties or thirties in good health. Material for sequencing was stem cell memory CD4+ T cells from blood. CDR3 residues: CASSKPGLAGAEQYF. Written as DNA, the CDR3 is TGTGCCAGCAGTAAGCCGGGACTAGCGGGAGCTGAGCAGTACTTC.